This T cell receptor (beta chain) was recorded in a study of T cells after yellow fever vaccination. Study-wide results and limits: Once the booster was given, most primary-vaccination clones reappeared, at about 96% for CD4 and around 90% for CD8.

This CDR3 region has 15 residues. The germline V gene encodes CDR1 KGHSH and CDR2 LQKENI. With V trimmed by 1 base and J by 4 bases, 4 bases remained unmatched. Each CDR3 protein gets one entry after TCRdb re-called the 5' RACE reads with MiXCR. The sample lists approximately 260,000 distinct CDR3 sequences, over 4.5% occurring once. There are a few counts of this clonotype. What it recognizes is unknown. This chain links TRBV18 with TRBJ1-5; TRBD1 matches 7 bases. Specimen: CD4+ T cells sorted from PBMCs, collected on the day of the yellow fever booster vaccination. The TCR was taken from a man aged 18 to 29 who received the YFV17D yellow fever vaccine. CDR3 nucleotides: TGTGCCAGCTCACCACAGGGGGCGAGGAATCAGCCCCAGCATTTT. Protein: CASSPQGARNQPQHF. The whole variable domain, remainder taken from reference TRBV18 and TRBJ1-5, is NAGVMQNPRHLVRRRGQEARLRCSPMKGHSHVYWYRQLPEEGLKFMVYLQKENIIDESGMPKERFSAEFPKEGPSILRIQQVVRGDSAAYFCASSPQGARNQPQHFGDGTRLSIL.